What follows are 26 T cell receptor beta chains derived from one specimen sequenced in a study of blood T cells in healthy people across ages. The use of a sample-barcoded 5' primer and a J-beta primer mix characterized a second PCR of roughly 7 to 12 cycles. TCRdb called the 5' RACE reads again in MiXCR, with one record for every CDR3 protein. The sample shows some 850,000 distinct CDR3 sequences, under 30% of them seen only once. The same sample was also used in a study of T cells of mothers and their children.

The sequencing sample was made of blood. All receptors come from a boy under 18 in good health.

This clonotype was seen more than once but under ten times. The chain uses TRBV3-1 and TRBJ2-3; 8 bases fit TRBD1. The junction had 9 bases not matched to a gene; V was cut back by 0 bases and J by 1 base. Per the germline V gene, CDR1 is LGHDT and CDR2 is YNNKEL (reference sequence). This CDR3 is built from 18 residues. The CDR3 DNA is TGTGCCAGCAGCCAAGATTGGGTACCGACAGGGGGCACAGATACGCAGTATTTT. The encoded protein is CASSQDWVPTGGTDTQYF.

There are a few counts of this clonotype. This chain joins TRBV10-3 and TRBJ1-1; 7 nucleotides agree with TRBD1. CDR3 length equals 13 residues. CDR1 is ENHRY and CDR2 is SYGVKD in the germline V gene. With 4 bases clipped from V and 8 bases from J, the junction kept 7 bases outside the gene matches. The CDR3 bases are TGTGCCATCAGTGCTGACAGGGCTTTGGAAGCTTTCTTT. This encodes CAISADRALEAFF.

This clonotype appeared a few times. The CDR3 is CSARDARDRNEQYF. In nucleotides, the CDR3 is TGCAGTGCTAGAGATGCCCGAGACAGGAACGAGCAGTACTTC. V usage is TRBV20-1 and J usage is TRBJ2-7; D is possibly TRBD1 (6 bases). This CDR3 contains 14 residues. Germline loops: CDR1 DFQATT, CDR2 SNEGSKA (reference sequence). The V gene lost 0 bases and the J gene lost 5 bases, with 14 bases spanning the gap.

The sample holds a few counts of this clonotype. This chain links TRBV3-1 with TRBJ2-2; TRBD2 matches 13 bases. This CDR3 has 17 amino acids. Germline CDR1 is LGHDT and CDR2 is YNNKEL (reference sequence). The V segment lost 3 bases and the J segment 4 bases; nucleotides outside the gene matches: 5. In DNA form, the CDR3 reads TGTGCCAGCAGCCAGGAGCGGACTAGCGGGGGCACCGGGGAGCTGTTTTTT. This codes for CASSQERTSGGTGELFF.

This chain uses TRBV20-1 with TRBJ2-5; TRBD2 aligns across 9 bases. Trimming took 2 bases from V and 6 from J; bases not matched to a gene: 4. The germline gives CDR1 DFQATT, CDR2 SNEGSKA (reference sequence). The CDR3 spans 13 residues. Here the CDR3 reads CSARISSGKTQYF. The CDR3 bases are TGCAGTGCTAGAATTTCTAGCGGGAAGACCCAGTACTTC.

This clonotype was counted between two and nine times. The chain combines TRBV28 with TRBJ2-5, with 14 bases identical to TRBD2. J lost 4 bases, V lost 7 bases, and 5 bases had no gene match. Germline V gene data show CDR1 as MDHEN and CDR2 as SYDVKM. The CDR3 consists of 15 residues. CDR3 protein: CASIQTSGGAETQYF. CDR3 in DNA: TGTGCCAGCATCCAGACTAGCGGGGGGGCAGAGACCCAGTACTTC.

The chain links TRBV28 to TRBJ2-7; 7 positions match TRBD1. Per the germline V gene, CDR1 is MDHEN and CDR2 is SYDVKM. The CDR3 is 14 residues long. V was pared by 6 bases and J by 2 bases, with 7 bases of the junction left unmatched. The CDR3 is CASRSGTAPYEQYF. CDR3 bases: TGTGCCAGCAGATCCGGGACAGCTCCCTACGAGCAGTACTTC.

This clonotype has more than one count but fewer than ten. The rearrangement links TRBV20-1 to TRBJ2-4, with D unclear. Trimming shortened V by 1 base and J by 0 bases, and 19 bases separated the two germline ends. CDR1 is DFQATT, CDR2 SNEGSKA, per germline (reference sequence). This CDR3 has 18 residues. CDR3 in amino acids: CSARVGGEIFPAKNIQYF. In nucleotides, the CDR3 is TGCAGTGCTAGAGTGGGCGGAGAGATCTTCCCAGCCAAAAACATTCAGTACTTC.

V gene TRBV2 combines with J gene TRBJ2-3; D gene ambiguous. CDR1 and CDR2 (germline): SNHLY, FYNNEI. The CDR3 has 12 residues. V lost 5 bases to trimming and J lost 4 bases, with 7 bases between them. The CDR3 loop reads CASSYKADTQYF. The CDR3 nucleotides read TGTGCCAGCAGTTATAAGGCAGATACGCAGTATTTT.

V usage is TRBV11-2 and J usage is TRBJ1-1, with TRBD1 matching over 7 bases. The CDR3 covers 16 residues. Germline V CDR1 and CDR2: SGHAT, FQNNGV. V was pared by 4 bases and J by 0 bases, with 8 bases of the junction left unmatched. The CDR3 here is CASSSRKTGLNTEAFF. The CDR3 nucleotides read TGTGCCAGCAGCTCCCGAAAGACAGGGTTGAACACTGAAGCTTTCTTT.

The CDR3 DNA is TGCAGTCCGTTGGCCAGCGTCTACAATGAGCAGTTCTTC. Amino acids: CSPLASVYNEQFF. The chain has TRBV20-1 and TRBJ2-1; D uncertain. Germline loops: CDR1 DFQATT, CDR2 SNEGSKA (reference sequence). V was trimmed by 8 bases and J by 3 bases, leaving 14 bases between them. CDR3 length: 13 amino acids.

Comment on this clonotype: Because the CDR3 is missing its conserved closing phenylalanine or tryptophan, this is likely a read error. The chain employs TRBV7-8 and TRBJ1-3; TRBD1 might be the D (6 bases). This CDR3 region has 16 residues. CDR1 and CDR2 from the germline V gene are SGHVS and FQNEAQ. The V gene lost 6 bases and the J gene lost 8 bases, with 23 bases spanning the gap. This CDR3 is CASSQNRAFLTDTIYL. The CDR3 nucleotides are TGTGCCAGCAGTCAAAACAGGGCTTTCCTGACGGACACCATATATCTT.

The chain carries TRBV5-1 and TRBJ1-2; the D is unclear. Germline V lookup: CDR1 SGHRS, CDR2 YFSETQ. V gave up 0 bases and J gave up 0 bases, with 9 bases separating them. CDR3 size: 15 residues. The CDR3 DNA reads TGCGCCAGCAGCTTGGTTGGACCCTCTAACTATGGCTACACCTTC. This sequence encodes CASSLVGPSNYGYTF.

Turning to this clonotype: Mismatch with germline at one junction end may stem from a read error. The CDR3 DNA reads as TGTGCCAGCAGCGTAGGGACAGCGAACACTGGAGCTTTCTTT. Encoded protein: CASSVGTANTGAFF. The chain joins TRBV9 to TRBJ1-1, with a possible D match to TRBD1 (6 bases). This CDR3 region has 14 residues. CDR1 and CDR2 (germline): SGDLS, YYNGEE.

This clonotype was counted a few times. The CDR3 bases are TGTGCCAGCGGGTTAGGGGGTTGGAACACCGGGGAGCTGTTTTTT. This translates into CASGLGGWNTGELFF. V and J are TRBV2 and TRBJ2-2; tentative D call: TRBD1 (6 bases). The germline V and J ends were trimmed by 8 bases and 1 base, with 14 bases remaining between them. The CDR3 totals 15 residues. Germline V lookup: CDR1 SNHLY, CDR2 FYNNEI.

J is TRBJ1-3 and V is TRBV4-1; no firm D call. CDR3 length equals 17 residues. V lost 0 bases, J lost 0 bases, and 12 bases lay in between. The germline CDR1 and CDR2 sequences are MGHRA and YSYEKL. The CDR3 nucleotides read TGCGCCAGCAGCCAAGAAAAGGGCAGAGGCTCTGGAAACACCATATATTTT. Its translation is CASSQEKGRGSGNTIYF.

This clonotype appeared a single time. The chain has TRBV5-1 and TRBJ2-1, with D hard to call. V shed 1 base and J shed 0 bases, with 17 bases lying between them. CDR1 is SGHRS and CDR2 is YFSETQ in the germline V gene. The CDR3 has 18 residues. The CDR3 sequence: CASSLSFRLGASYNEQFF. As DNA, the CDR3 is TGCGCCAGCAGCTTGAGTTTTCGTCTAGGTGCCTCCTACAATGAGCAGTTCTTC.

Here the CDR3 reads CASSLEAGLAGSYNEQFF. The DNA of the CDR3 is TGTGCCAGCAGCTTAGAAGCGGGCCTAGCGGGCTCCTACAATGAGCAGTTCTTC. The chain has TRBV11-2 and TRBJ2-1; 8 positions match TRBD2. CDR3 length equals 18 residues. The V and J ends lost 0 bases and 0 bases, in that order; junction bases with no gene match: 7. Germline lookup yields CDR1 SGHAT and CDR2 FQNNGV. The full variable domain, completed using reference TRBV11-2 and TRBJ2-1, is EAGVAQSPRYKIIEKRQSVAFWCNPISGHATLYWYQQILGQGPKLLIQFQNNGVVDDSQLPKDRFSAERLKGVDSTLKIQPAKLEDSAVYLCASSLEAGLAGSYNEQFFGPGTRLTVL.

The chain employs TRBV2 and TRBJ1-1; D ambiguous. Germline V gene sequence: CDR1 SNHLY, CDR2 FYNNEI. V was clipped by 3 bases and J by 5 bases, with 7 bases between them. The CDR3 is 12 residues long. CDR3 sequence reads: CASSERITEAFF. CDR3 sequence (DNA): TGTGCCAGCAGTGAGAGGATAACTGAAGCTTTCTTT.

CDR3 DNA sequence: TGCGCCAGCAGCCGCAGACAGGGGCGAGATGGGGCCAACGTCCTGACTTTC. Residues: CASSRRQGRDGANVLTF. The genes are TRBV5-1 and TRBJ2-6, with 8 nucleotides matching TRBD1. The CDR3 has 17 residues. Germline trimming cut 4 bases from V and 3 bases from J; bases unmatched to any gene: 9. CDR1 SGHRS and CDR2 YFSETQ come from the germline V gene.

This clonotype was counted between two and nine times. Here the CDR3 DNA reads TGCGCCAGCAGCTCGACCGGGACTAGCACGGACGAGCAGTACTTC. Encoded protein: CASSSTGTSTDEQYF. V gene TRBV5-1 combines with J gene TRBJ2-7; 9 positions agree with TRBD2. Germline V gives CDR1 SGHRS, CDR2 YFSETQ. Trimming took 3 bases from V and 5 from J; bases not matched to a gene: 9. The CDR3 contains 15 residues.

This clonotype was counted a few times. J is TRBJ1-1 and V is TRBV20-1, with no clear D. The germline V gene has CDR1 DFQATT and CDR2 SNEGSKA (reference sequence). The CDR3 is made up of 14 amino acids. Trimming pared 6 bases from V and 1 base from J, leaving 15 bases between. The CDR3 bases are TGCAGTGCCACCTCTGGGCGGCCGAACACTGAAGCTTTCTTT. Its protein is CSATSGRPNTEAFF.

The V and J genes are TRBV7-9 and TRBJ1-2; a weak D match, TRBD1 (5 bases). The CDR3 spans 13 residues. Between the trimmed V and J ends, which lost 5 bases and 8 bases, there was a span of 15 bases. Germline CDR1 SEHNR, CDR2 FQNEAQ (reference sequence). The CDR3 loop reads CASSPDSGKGYTF. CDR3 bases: TGTGCCAGCAGCCCCGACAGTGGGAAGGGCTACACCTTC.

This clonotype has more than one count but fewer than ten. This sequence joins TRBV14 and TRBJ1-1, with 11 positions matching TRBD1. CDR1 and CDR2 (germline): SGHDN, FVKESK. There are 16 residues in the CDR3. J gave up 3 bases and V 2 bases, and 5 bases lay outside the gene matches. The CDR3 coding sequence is TGTGCCAGCAGCCAACGGACAGGGGGCGCGCACACTGAAGCTTTCTTT. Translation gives CASSQRTGGAHTEAFF.

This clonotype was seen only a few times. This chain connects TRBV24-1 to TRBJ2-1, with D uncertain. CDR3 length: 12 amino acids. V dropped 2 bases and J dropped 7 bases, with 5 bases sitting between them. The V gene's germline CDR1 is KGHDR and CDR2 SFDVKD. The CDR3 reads CATSDWGNEQFF. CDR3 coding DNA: TGTGCCACCAGTGATTGGGGAAATGAGCAGTTCTTC.

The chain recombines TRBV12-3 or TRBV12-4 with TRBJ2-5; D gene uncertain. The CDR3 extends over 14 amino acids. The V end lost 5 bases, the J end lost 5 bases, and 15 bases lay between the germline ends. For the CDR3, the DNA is TGTGCCAGCAGTCCGAATGACGACCGGGAGACCCAGTACTTC. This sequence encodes CASSPNDDRETQYF.